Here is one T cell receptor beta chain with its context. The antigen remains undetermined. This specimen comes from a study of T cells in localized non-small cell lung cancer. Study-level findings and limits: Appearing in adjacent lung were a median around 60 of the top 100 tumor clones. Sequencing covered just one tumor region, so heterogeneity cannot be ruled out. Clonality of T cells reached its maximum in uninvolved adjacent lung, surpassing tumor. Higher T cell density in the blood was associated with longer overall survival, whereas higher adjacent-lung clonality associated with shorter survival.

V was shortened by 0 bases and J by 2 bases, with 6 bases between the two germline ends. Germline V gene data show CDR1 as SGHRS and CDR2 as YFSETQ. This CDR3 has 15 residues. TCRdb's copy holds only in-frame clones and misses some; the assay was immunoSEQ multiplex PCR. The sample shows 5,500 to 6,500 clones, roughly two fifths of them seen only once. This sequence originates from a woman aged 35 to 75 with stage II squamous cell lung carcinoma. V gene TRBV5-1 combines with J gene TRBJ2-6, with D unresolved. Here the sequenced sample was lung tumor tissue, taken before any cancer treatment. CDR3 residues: CASSLAVTGANVLTF. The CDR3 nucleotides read TGCGCCAGCAGCTTGGCCGTTACTGGGGCCAACGTCCTGACTTTC.